The source of this T cell receptor beta chain is a study of CD8+CD57+ T cells in acquired aplastic anemia (dated by TCRdb to 2017 to 2018). Looking at the study overall: DNA extracted from sorted CD4+ and CD8+ cells had a mean of approximately 3.4 ug, with a range of about 0.18 to 27.4 ug. CD8+CD57+ expansion was defined as a frequency above the mean frequency observed in healthy subjects.

The CDR3 numbers 13 residues from cysteine through phenylalanine. The read is trimmed to its CDR3 DNA, 39 bases read in frame from base 1. Looking up the germline V gene yields CDR1 SGHTA and CDR2 FQGTGA. TCR beta VDJ combination and CDR3 sequence profiling used genomic DNA as the template. An Illumina HiSeq 2000 was used for TCR repertoire sequencing. The published analysis was carried out like this. TRBV/TRBJ rearrangement plots, CDR3 size and DJ length profiles, and Simpson's diversity index were used to evaluate the repertoires. The immunodominant clone was defined as the most abundant DNA sequence in deep sequencing data. CDR3 amino acid sequences were checked for sharing between subjects and were compared against published repertoires and the VDJdb database. TCRdb took the public reads, trimmed them with fastp at Q25, ran MiXCR for clone calling and kept in-frame beta chains. Under each unique CDR3 protein, matching rows form one entry showing the most common genes and DNA. The V and J calls reflect TCRdb's pipeline rather than the authors' work. The sample has approximately 250,000 distinct CDR3 sequences on record, roughly 80% of them singletons. 40% to 50% of the sample is held by the ten biggest clonotypes.

This clonotype was found a few times. Its specific antigen is unknown. Its ends do not fully match the called genes, so a read error is possible. The patients picked for sequencing were ones in whom flow cytometry had shown an expansion of CD8+CD57+ cells. All patients had severe acquired aplastic anemia diagnosed by International Study of Aplastic Anemia and Agranulocytosis and Camitta criteria. Patients had received no therapy at the time of blood sampling. In the study, sorted CD4+ and CD8+ blood T cells from patients with severe aplastic anemia and from healthy subjects underwent deep sequencing of TCR repertoires. Patients were enrolled under clinicaltrials.gov protocols 00001620, 01623167, 00001397, 00071045, 00081523 and 00961064 in the USA. Ficoll-Paque density gradient centrifugation was used to isolate peripheral blood mononuclear cells. Before DNA extraction, CD4+ and CD8+ T cells were sorted by FACS or by magnetic beads.

Paper-wide results and their limitations: Around 31 CD8+ CDR3 sequences were shared between patients and controls but appeared highly expressed in patients and within their immunodominant clones. No significant difference in CD8+ Simpson's diversity was found between patients and healthy controls (P=0.060).

The TCR was taken from a human donor with aplastic anemia. The chain links TRBV7-3 with TRBJ2-7, with a weak D call of TRBD2 (5 bases match). Sequenced material: sorted CD4+, CD8+, or CD8+CD57+ T cells (not recorded which) from PBMCs. The CDR3 loop reads CASSHPGSYEQYF. In nucleotides, the sequence is TGCGCCAGCAGCCATCCGGGGTCATACGAGCAGTACTTC.